This is a list of T cell receptor beta chains from one sample in a study of shared clonotypes between healthy human individuals. Produced via immunoSEQ multiplex PCR; TCRdb's table is partial and in-frame only. This sample has hundreds of thousands of clones, with 74% found just once. Sequenced input: memory CD4+ T cells sorted from blood. The origin of the receptors is a woman aged 30 to 39 in good health. CDR3s include the opening cysteine and the closing phenylalanine or tryptophan. D genes are given only for firm matches. Size values are once, few and many counts, or a class for expanded clones, and some rows have none.

v_gene	abundance	d_gene	j_gene	CDR3nt	CDR3aa
TRBV19	.	TRBD2	TRBJ2-2	TGTGCCAGTCGAACTAGCGGGAGACCCCCCGGGGAGCTGTTTTTT	CASRTSGRPPGELFF
TRBV7-9	.	TRBD1	TRBJ2-7	TGTGCCAGCAGCGTGGCAGGACAGGGCTACGAGCAGTACTTC	CASSVAGQGYEQYF
TRBV10-3	.	TRBD2	TRBJ2-7	TGTGCCATCGGGACTAGCGGGAGCCACGAGCAGTACTTC	CAIGTSGSHEQYF
TRBV19	.	.	TRBJ2-5	TGTGCCAGTAGACCCACAGGGATCCAAGAGACCCAGTACTTC	CASRPTGIQETQYF
TRBV4-1	.	.	TRBJ1-5	TGCGCCAGCAGCCAAGAACACAACAATCAGCCCCAGCATTTT	CASSQEHNNQPQHF
TRBV5-4	.	TRBD1	TRBJ2-5	TGTGCCAGCAGCCACTCGGGCCAGGGGGCTGAGACCCAGTACTTC	CASSHSGQGAETQYF
TRBV5-4	few	.	TRBJ1-2	TGTGCCAGCAGAAAGGGGAACGACTATGGCTACACCTTC	CASRKGNDYGYTF
TRBV30	.	TRBD1	TRBJ1-4	TGTGCCTGGGGGACAGAGGGCCATGGAGAAAAACTGTTTTTT	CAWGTEGHGEKLFF
TRBV18	.	.	TRBJ1-3	TGTGCCAGCTCTCGCGACGCAAACTCTGGAAACACCATATATTTT	CASSRDANSGNTIYF
TRBV10-3	.	.	TRBJ2-5	TGTGCCATCGGTCAACAGGTCCAAGAGACCCAGTACTTC	CAIGQQVQETQYF
TRBV28	.	.	TRBJ2-3	TGTGCCAGCAGTCCCGAGGGGCAGGGCACAGATACGCAGTATTTT	CASSPEGQGTDTQYF
TRBV6-1	.	.	TRBJ2-1	TGTGCCAGCAGTGAAGCGAAACAGGGACGAGATGAGCAGTTCTTC	CASSEAKQGRDEQFF
TRBV6-1	.	TRBD1	TRBJ1-2	TGTGCCAGCAGTGAAGAGTGGTGGACAGGGGTAAGCTACACCTTC	CASSEEWWTGVSYTF
TRBV19	.	.	TRBJ2-1	TGTGCCAGTAGTATAGGCCTCGACAATGAGCAGTTCTTC	CASSIGLDNEQFF
TRBV7-9	.	.	TRBJ1-3	TGTGCCAGCAGCCCACCCAGCGACTCTGGAAACACCATATATTTT	CASSPPSDSGNTIYF
TRBV7-3	.	.	TRBJ2-3	TGTGCCAGCAGCCCAAACTTGGGACATCCCACGCAGTATTTT	CASSPNLGHPTQYF
TRBV11-2	.	.	TRBJ1-2	TGTGCCAGCAGCTTACAACAGGGTAATGGCTACACCTTC	CASSLQQGNGYTF
TRBV2	once	TRBD1	TRBJ2-7	TGTGCCAGCAGGGGGGACAGTGCGGCGCAGTACTTC	CASRGDSAAQYF
TRBV5-1	once	.	TRBJ1-5	TGCGCCAGCAGCTTGGACGAGGGTCGGCAGCCCCAGCATTTT	CASSLDEGRQPQHF
TRBV29-1	few	TRBD2	TRBJ2-1	TGCAGCGTTGGGCGGGAGCTGGGTGAGCAGTTCTTC	CSVGRELGEQFF
TRBV30	few	TRBD1	TRBJ1-2	TGTGCCTGGAGGGGGACAGCCTCCTATGGCTACACCTTC	CAWRGTASYGYTF
TRBV14	.	.	TRBJ2-1	TGTGCCAGCAGCCAAGGAAAGGGGGATATTAGGACCTACAATGAGCAGTTCTTC	CASSQGKGDIRTYNEQFF
TRBV7-9	.	TRBD1	TRBJ2-7	TGTGCCAGCAGTTTAAAACCAGTACCGGGACAGGCCTACGAGCAGTACTTC	CASSLKPVPGQAYEQYF
TRBV2	.	.	TRBJ1-2	TGTGCCAGCAGTGAAGCTAATGGTGGCTATGGCTACACCTTC	CASSEANGGYGYTF
TRBV5-1	.	TRBD1	TRBJ1-1	TGCGCCAGCAGCACCACAGGGGAAACCAACACTGAAGCTTTCTTT	CASSTTGETNTEAFF
TRBV5-1	.	TRBD1	TRBJ1-5	TGCGCCAGCAGCTTGGGACAGGGGGCCCAGCCCCAGCATTTT	CASSLGQGAQPQHF
TRBV5-1	.	TRBD2	TRBJ2-3	TGCGCCAGCAAGGGGACGGGAGGGAGCGGCACAGATACGCAGTATTTT	CASKGTGGSGTDTQYF
TRBV5-1	.	.	TRBJ2-7	TGCGCCAGCAGCGTATGGACAGCAGGCCGATCCTACGAGCAGTACTTC	CASSVWTAGRSYEQYF
TRBV6-1	.	TRBD1	TRBJ1-4	TGTGCCAGCAGCCGCAACAGGGGCAGTAATGAAAAACTGTTTTTT	CASSRNRGSNEKLFF
TRBV6-5	.	.	TRBJ1-2	TGTGCCGCCGCGCGGGCAGCTAACTATGGCTACACCTTC	CAAARAANYGYTF
TRBV5-6	.	.	TRBJ1-4	TGTGCCAGCAGCTCTCGGACCCTATCGGGTGAAAAACTGTTTTTT	CASSSRTLSGEKLFF
TRBV6-4	.	.	TRBJ1-5	TGTGCCAGCAGCAGCCATACAGGTAACAGCAATCAGCCCCAGCATTTT	CASSSHTGNSNQPQHF
TRBV28	.	TRBD1	TRBJ2-3	TGTGCCAGCAGTTTACTCCAGGGGGCCGGAACAGATACGCAGTATTTT	CASSLLQGAGTDTQYF
TRBV7-8	.	.	TRBJ1-4	TGTGCCAGCAGCGTTGGATTGGGGGTGAATAATGAAAAACTGTTTTTT	CASSVGLGVNNEKLFF